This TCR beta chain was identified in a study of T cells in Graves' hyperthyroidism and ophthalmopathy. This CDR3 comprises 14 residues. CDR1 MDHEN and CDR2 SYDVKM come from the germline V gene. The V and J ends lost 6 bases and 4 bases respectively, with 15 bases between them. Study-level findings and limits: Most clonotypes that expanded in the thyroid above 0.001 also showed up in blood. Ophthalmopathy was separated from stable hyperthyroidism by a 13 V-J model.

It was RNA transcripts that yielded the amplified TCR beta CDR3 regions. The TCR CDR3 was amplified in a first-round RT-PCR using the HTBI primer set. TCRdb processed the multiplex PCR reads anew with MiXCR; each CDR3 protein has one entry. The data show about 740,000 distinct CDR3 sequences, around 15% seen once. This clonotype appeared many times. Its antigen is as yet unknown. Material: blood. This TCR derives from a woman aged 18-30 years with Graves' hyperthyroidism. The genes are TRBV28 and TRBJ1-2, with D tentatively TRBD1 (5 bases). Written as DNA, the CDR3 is TGTGCCAGCAGCCCCCGACAGTTACCCTATGGCTACACCTTC. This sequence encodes CASSPRQLPYGYTF.